Listed here is a single T cell receptor beta chain. No antigen is known for it. No per-base quality is available; no much larger clone lies one base away. The data were taken from a study of STAT5B mutations in CD4+ large granular lymphocyte leukemia (dated by TCRdb to the early 2020s). Notes on the research overall: Among the healthy controls, the CDR3 'QG' motif was associated with a particular HLA allele. The TCRbeta repertoires of CD4+ T-cell large granular lymphocyte leukemia patients were compared with the TCRbeta repertoires of healthy blood donors. Flow cytometry performed on FACSCanto II or FACSVerse showed that the purified fractions had more than 95% purity among lymphocytes. The full study reports these points: CD4-sorted patient repertoires appeared more clonal than healthy CD4+ repertoires, and this difference persisted after removing the putative leukemic clones. TRBV06-family usage was enriched among the top patient clones (8/27) compared with healthy controls (2/35). The data were not HLA-matched, and the higher clonality in CD4+ T-LGLL than in CD8+ T-LGLL could be due to the relatively small sample size. Each patient's main leukemic clonotypes were private, but about 27% of these clonotypes showed up at low frequency in the non-leukemic repertoires of other patients.

TCRbeta rearrangements were sequenced from genomic DNA using the immunoSEQ assay at survey resolution. As for the authors' bioinformatics: In the TCR sequencing data, the smallest productive clonotype frequency that could be detected was 2.59 x 10-5. Only productive TCRbeta rearrangements, meaning sequences that were complete and in-frame, were kept for the analyses. Simpson clonality, calculated in the immunoSEQ Analyzer version 3.0, was used as the measure of sample clonality. Based on frequency, clones were grouped as very rare, small, medium, large (1-20%) or hyperexpanded (>20%). OLGA 1.2.3 estimated generation probabilities, VDJtools produced V-gene circos plots, VDJdb was queried for specificities, and GLIPH identified CDR3 motifs. Imported from immuneACCESS, the table was reduced by TCRdb to in-frame sequences with V and J called. These copies leave out some clones; in studies compared against another copy, an unresolved V gene accounts for under half, and the cause of the remainder is not known. Clonal size and the V and J genes are those of that table, whereas D and trimming came from the DNA. The table for this sample lists about 20,000 clones; roughly 87% of them were counted only once. Around 9.2% of the sample belongs to the ten largest clones.

The healthy controls were 37 blood donors, and the buffy coats of these donors were supplied by the Finnish Red Cross blood service. All TCR-sequenced material derived from peripheral blood: patient blood samples and healthy donor buffy coats. Ficoll-Hypaque gradient centrifugation was used to isolate peripheral blood mononuclear cells. CD4+ cells were magnetically purified from the buffy coats of healthy controls. The Gentra Puregene Cell and Tissue kit was used for genomic DNA extraction, and quantification was performed on a Qubit 2.0 fluorometer. According to the germline V gene (reference sequence), CDR1 reads LNHDA and CDR2 reads SQIVND. Measured from the cysteine to the phenylalanine, the CDR3 is 14 residues long. Of the read, only the CDR3 DNA is kept; its 42 bases are in frame from base 1. V is reduced by 8 bases and J by 4 bases, leaving a spacing of 15 bases between them.

Here the chain combines TRBV19 and TRBJ1-5; a tentative D call is TRBD1 (5 bases match). This TCR came from a human donor in good health. The sequenced sample was CD4+ T cells from blood buffy coats. The CDR3: CASYKLGGNQPQHF. The DNA sequence is as follows: TGTGCCAGTTATAAACTTGGGGGGAATCAGCCCCAGCATTTT.